A single sample gave rise to the 5 T cell receptor beta chains below, sequenced in a study of blood T cell repertoires in COVID-19. This table comes from immunoSEQ multiplex PCR, and its TCRdb copy is limited to in-frame clones, with some not included. The sample records over 150,000 clones, roughly 87% being singletons. What was sequenced was PBMCs or T cells enriched from blood (not recorded which). The receptor source for this set is a woman aged 25 to 39 who had recovered from COVID-19.

V and J are TRBV4-2 and TRBJ2-1, with 7 bases aligning to TRBD2. Per the germline V gene, CDR1 is LGHNA and CDR2 is YNFKEQ. The length of the CDR3 is 20 residues. V lost 0 bases, J lost 2 bases, and 16 bases stayed unmatched. The CDR3: CASSQDLLAGNTGTYNEQFF. CDR3 coding DNA: TGTGCCAGCAGCCAAGATCTTTTAGCGGGCAATACGGGGACCTACAATGAGCAGTTCTTC.

This sequence joins TRBV27 and TRBJ1-5, with a weak D call TRBD1 (5 bases). There are 14 residues in the CDR3. Germline loops: CDR1 MNHEY, CDR2 SMNVEV (reference sequence). The germline V and J ends were trimmed by 7 bases and 6 bases, with 16 bases remaining between them. Here the CDR3 reads CASKGLAEVQPQHF. The CDR3 coding sequence is TGTGCCAGCAAGGGGTTGGCCGAGGTTCAGCCCCAGCATTTT.

CDR3 sequence (DNA): TGTGCCAGCAGCGTAGACGGGGAAAACACCGGGGAGCTGTTTTTT. This translates into CASSVDGENTGELFF. The chain couples TRBV9 to TRBJ2-2; D is possibly TRBD2 (5 bases). The CDR3 spans 15 residues. V gave up 0 bases and J gave up 2 bases, with 8 bases separating them. CDR1 is SGDLS, CDR2 YYNGEE, per germline.

The chain carries TRBV19 and TRBJ1-1, with a possible D match to TRBD1 (5 bases). Germline V gene lookup returns CDR1 LNHDA and CDR2 SQIVND (reference sequence). CDR3 length: 14 amino acids. Trimming took off 3 bases at V and 4 bases at J, with 12 bases between the two ends. CDR3 nucleotide sequence: TGTGCCAGTAGTATCCAGGGTTTGGGCACTGAAGCTTTCTTT. Translated, it gives CASSIQGLGTEAFF.

V usage is TRBV3-1 (or the pseudogene TRBV3-2) and J usage is TRBJ1-3, with TRBD1 as a possible D gene (6 bases). Per the germline V gene, CDR1 is LGHDT and CDR2 is YNNKEL (reference sequence). CDR3 length: 16 amino acids. With 8 bases removed from V and 0 bases from J, the gap between germline ends came to 17 bases. The CDR3 sequence: CASSHWADSSGNTIYF. The CDR3 DNA follows: TGTGCCAGCTCCCACTGGGCGGACAGCTCTGGAAACACCATATATTTT.